One and the same sample provided the 30 T cell receptor beta chains below, sequenced in a study of T cells after somatic rescue of genetic block. The assay was immunoSEQ multiplex PCR, and TCRdb's table has in-frame clones only and misses some. The table records 80,000 to 90,000 clones, 85% to 90% of them present only once. Material: peripheral blood mononuclear cells (PBMCs). Every receptor here comes from a woman aged 18-29 years.

Notes on this clone: Germline is not matched at one junction end, which may reflect a read error. V usage is TRBV7-7 and J usage is TRBJ2-7; 11 nucleotides match TRBD1. The CDR3 length is 14 residues. Per germline, CDR1 SSHAT and CDR2 FNYEAQ (reference sequence). The CDR3 loop is CASSLEVHRRDRGF. The DNA of the CDR3 is TGTGCTAGCAGCTTAGAGGTCCACCGCCGGGACAGGGGGTTC. The full variable domain, its missing parts supplied by reference TRBV7-7 and TRBJ2-7, is GAGVSQSPRYKVTKRGQDVTLRCDPISSHATLYWYQQALGQGPEFLTYFNYEAQPDKSGLPSDRFSAERPEGSISTLTIQRTEQRDSAMYRCASSLEVHRRDRGFGPGTRLTVT.

The rearrangement links TRBV28 to TRBJ1-4; possibly TRBD1 for D (5 bases). The CDR3 sequence is 14 residues long. The ends were cut back, 2 bases at V and 5 bases at J, with 9 bases in the middle. Germline CDR1 is MDHEN and CDR2 is SYDVKM. The CDR3 nucleotides read TGTGCCAGCAGTTTACCCGGGGGGAATGAAAAACTGTTTTTT. Translation gives CASSLPGGNEKLFF.

The V gene is TRBV5-1, the J gene TRBJ2-7; 12 nucleotides align to TRBD2. V shed 4 bases, J shed 5 bases, and the junction held 7 bases outside the gene matches. The germline V gene encodes CDR1 SGHRS and CDR2 YFSETQ. CDR3 length: 15 residues. This chain's CDR3 is CASSPRLAGAHEQYF. In DNA, the CDR3 is TGCGCCAGCAGCCCCCGACTAGCGGGAGCCCACGAGCAGTACTTC.

This CDR3 reads CASRLAGVLYQETQYF. As DNA, the CDR3 is TGTGCCAGTCGACTAGCGGGAGTCCTGTACCAAGAGACCCAGTACTTC. This chain links TRBV27 with TRBJ2-5; 12 bases are a match to TRBD2. The CDR3 loop spans 16 amino acids. V trimming: 9 bases; J trimming: 0 bases; junction bases outside the gene matches: 8. Germline V lookup: CDR1 MNHEY, CDR2 SMNVEV (reference sequence).

Only one count was recorded for this clone. This chain connects TRBV15 to TRBJ2-1, with 8 bases identical to TRBD2. The CDR3 is 16 residues long. Germline trimming cut 3 bases from V and 0 bases from J; bases unmatched to any gene: 4. Germline-derived CDR1 and CDR2 are LNHNV and YYDKDF (reference sequence). DNA of the CDR3: TGTGCCACCAGCAGGCCAAGCGGGAGCTCCTACAATGAGCAGTTCTTC. As protein: CATSRPSGSSYNEQFF.

This clone was observed a single time. The junction shows a germline mismatch at one end, possibly a read error. V is TRBV18 and J is TRBJ1-2, with 7 bases aligning to TRBD1. Per the germline V gene, CDR1 is KGHSH and CDR2 is LQKENI. This CDR3 is 14 amino acids long. The CDR3 coding sequence is TGTGCCAGCTCAACAGAGACAGGGTTCCATGGCTACGCCTTC. Residues: CASSTETGFHGYAF. Filled out from reference TRBV18 and TRBJ1-2, the complete variable domain reads NAGVMQNPRHLVRRRGQEARLRCSPMKGHSHVYWYRQLPEEGLKFMVYLQKENIIDESGMPKERFSAEFPKEGPSILRIQQVVRGDSAAYFCASSTETGFHGYAFGSGTRLTVV.

This rearrangement joins TRBV15 to TRBJ2-7; no definite D call. Trimming took off 4 bases at V and 7 bases at J, with 11 bases between the two ends. Germline V gene data show CDR1 as LNHNV and CDR2 as YYDKDF (reference sequence). The CDR3 spans 12 residues. In DNA, the CDR3 is TGTGCCACCAGCATGAGCCCGGGTGAGCAGTACTTC. Its translation: CATSMSPGEQYF.

This rearrangement joins TRBV5-5 to TRBJ2-2; tentative D call: TRBD2 (5 bases). V was cut by 4 bases and J by 0 bases, with 13 bases left in between. The CDR3 is 16 amino acids. Germline-derived CDR1 and CDR2 are SGHKS and YYEKEE (reference sequence). The CDR3 spells CASSPFPGTNTGELFF. The CDR3 coding sequence is TGTGCCAGCAGCCCGTTTCCGGGGACGAACACCGGGGAGCTGTTTTTT.

V usage is TRBV7-2 and J usage is TRBJ2-7, with 14 bases matching TRBD2. The CDR3 length is 17 residues. Germline trimming cut 3 bases from V and 2 bases from J; bases unmatched to any gene: 6. Germline CDR1 is SGHTA and CDR2 is FQGNSA. The CDR3 coding sequence is TGTGCCAGCAGCTTGGTGGGACTAGCGGGAGAGCCCTACGAGCAGTACTTC. As protein: CASSLVGLAGEPYEQYF. Full variable domain (outside the CDR3, taken from reference TRBV7-2 and TRBJ2-7): GAGVSQSPSNKVTEKGKDVELRCDPISGHTALYWYRQSLGQGLEFLIYFQGNSAPDKSGLPSDRFSAERTGGSVSTLTIQRTQQEDSAVYLCASSLVGLAGEPYEQYFGPGTRLTVT.

As DNA, the CDR3 is TGTGCCAGCAGCTTGGGGGACAGGGGCACCGGGGAGCTGTTTTTT. Its translation is CASSLGDRGTGELFF. The chain couples TRBV5-4 to TRBJ2-2, with 10 bases fitting TRBD1. J gave up 4 bases and V 0 bases, and 0 bases lay outside the gene matches. The length of the CDR3 is 15 residues. The germline gives CDR1 SGHNT, CDR2 YYREEE (reference sequence).

The rearrangement joins TRBV9 to TRBJ1-2; the match to TRBD1 covers 8 bases. CDR1 is SGDLS and CDR2 is YYNGEE in the germline V gene. The CDR3 runs 15 residues. V dropped 4 bases and J dropped 8; count of bases not matched to a gene: 13. CDR3 region: CASSTRTGRSEGYTF. DNA for the CDR3: TGTGCCAGCAGCACCAGGACAGGGAGGTCGGAAGGCTACACCTTC.

The V gene is TRBV28, the J gene TRBJ2-1; 8 bases are a match to TRBD2. Per germline, CDR1 MDHEN and CDR2 SYDVKM. V lost 2 bases to trimming and J lost 9 bases; unmatched junction nucleotides: 3. The length of the CDR3 is 13 residues. CDR3 in DNA: TGTGCCAGCAGTTTAGAAGCGGGAGTTGAGCAGTTCTTC. This encodes CASSLEAGVEQFF.

J is TRBJ2-7 and V is TRBV27; D is unclear. The CDR3 is 15 residues long. V was pared by 5 bases and J by 2 bases, with 16 bases between. Germline lookup yields CDR1 MNHEY and CDR2 SMNVEV (reference sequence). As DNA, the CDR3 is TGTGCCAGCAGTCCCCCCAGACTCCAGCCCTACGAGCAGTACTTC. Residues: CASSPPRLQPYEQYF.

V gene TRBV10-1 combines with J gene TRBJ2-5; a possible D gene is TRBD2 (5 bases). In germline, CDR1 is WNHNN, CDR2 SYGVQD (reference sequence). The CDR3 runs 14 residues. The V and J ends lost 4 bases and 5 bases respectively, with 14 bases between them. This chain's CDR3 is CASSVSGIRETQYF. The CDR3 nucleotides are TGCGCCAGCAGTGTATCGGGAATCAGGGAGACCCAGTACTTC.

This clone showed up just once. CDR3 in amino acids: CASSFRGPGAQHF. CDR3 DNA sequence: TGTGCCAGCAGTTTTCGAGGGCCTGGGGCCCAGCATTTT. This chain connects TRBV28 to TRBJ1-5; no clear D gene. V was trimmed by 3 bases and J by 11 bases, leaving 14 bases between them. The CDR3 extends over 13 amino acids. The germline V gene has CDR1 MDHEN and CDR2 SYDVKM. The complete variable domain, with remaining parts taken from reference TRBV28 and TRBJ1-5, reads DVKVTQSSRYLVKRTGEKVFLECVQDMDHENMFWYRQDPGLGLRLIYFSYDVKMKEKGDIPEGYSVSREKKERFSLILESASTNQTSMYLCASSFRGPGAQHFGDGTRLSIL.

The sample holds many counts of this clone. For the CDR3, the DNA is TGTGCCAGCGGCCCTACAGGAACCTATGGCTACACCTTC. It translates to CASGPTGTYGYTF. The V call is TRBV27, the J call TRBJ1-2; D is perhaps TRBD1 (5 bases). CDR1 and CDR2 from the germline V gene are MNHEY and SMNVEV (reference sequence). This CDR3 is built from 13 residues. Deletions cut 8 bases from V and 4 bases from J, with 14 bases between.

The chain combines TRBV18 with TRBJ2-3; D unclear. CDR1 and CDR2 from the germline V gene are KGHSH and LQKENI. V lost 3 bases to trimming and J lost 2 bases, with 3 bases between them. The CDR3 is 12 residues long. CDR3 sequence (DNA): TGTGCCAGCTCACCCATCACAGATACGCAGTATTTT. As protein: CASSPITDTQYF.

The V call is TRBV7-2, the J call TRBJ2-5, with unresolved D. Germline V gives CDR1 SGHTA, CDR2 FQGNSA. Trimming removed 3 bases at V and 7 bases at J, with 9 bases between. CDR3 length: 12 amino acids. CDR3 region: CASSFETGTQYF. The CDR3 DNA reads as TGTGCCAGCAGCTTCGAAACCGGGACCCAGTACTTC.

The chain has TRBV18 and TRBJ2-2; no reliable D call. The CDR3 runs 15 residues. V lost 2 bases to trimming and J lost 5 bases, with 12 bases between them. Germline assignment: CDR1 KGHSH and CDR2 LQKENI. The CDR3 protein is CASSPLGSWTGELFF. The CDR3 DNA is TGTGCCAGCTCACCATTAGGGTCGTGGACCGGGGAGCTGTTTTTT.

The chain carries TRBV6-5 and TRBJ1-3; the D gene is possibly TRBD1 (5 bases). V gave up 7 bases and J gave up 0 bases, with 10 bases separating them. Germline CDR1 reads MNHEY; CDR2 reads SVGAGI. The CDR3 extends over 14 amino acids. In DNA, the CDR3 is TGTGCCAGCAACGGGGGGGACTCTGGAAACACCATATATTTT. Amino acids: CASNGGDSGNTIYF.

V gene TRBV7-9 combines with J gene TRBJ2-2, with unresolved D. CDR3 length equals 14 residues. V shed 3 bases and J shed 3 bases, with 8 bases lying between them. Germline V gene data show CDR1 as SEHNR and CDR2 as FQNEAQ (reference sequence). The CDR3 DNA sequence: TGTGCCAGCAGCTTCGGATTGGACACCGGGGAGCTGTTTTTT. This codes for CASSFGLDTGELFF.

The chain combines TRBV9 with TRBJ2-5, with a tentative D call TRBD1 (7 bases). The CDR3 runs to 14 residues. CDR1 and CDR2 (germline): SGDLS, YYNGEE. V lost 4 bases to trimming and J lost 1 base, with 11 bases between them. Written as DNA, the CDR3 is TGTGCCAGCAGCACCAGGGGGGTCCAAGAGACCCAGTACTTC. It codes for CASSTRGVQETQYF.

The chain combines TRBV5-1 with TRBJ2-1, with D possibly matching TRBD1 (5 bases). The CDR3 length is 12 residues. V lost 4 bases and J lost 5, with 7 bases in between. Per germline, CDR1 SGHRS and CDR2 YFSETQ. This CDR3 is CASSRGNNEQFF. For the CDR3, the DNA is TGCGCCAGCAGCAGGGGTAACAATGAGCAGTTCTTC. Supplemented by reference TRBV5-1 and TRBJ2-1, the full variable domain reads KAGVTQTPRYLIKTRGQQVTLSCSPISGHRSVSWYQQTPGQGLQFLFEYFSETQRNKGNFPGRFSGRQFSNSRSEMNVSTLELGDSALYLCASSRGNNEQFFGPGTRLTVL.

CDR3 nucleotides: TGTGCCAGTAGTATAGCGCAGGGGGCCGAGCAGTACTTC. Translated: CASSIAQGAEQYF. V gene TRBV19 combines with J gene TRBJ2-7; 8 bases are shared with TRBD1. Germline V gene lookup returns CDR1 LNHDA and CDR2 SQIVND (reference sequence). Trimming took 1 base from V and 6 from J; bases not matched to a gene: 2. The CDR3 covers 13 residues.

The chain recombines TRBV30 with TRBJ2-5; the match to TRBD2 covers 12 bases. Per germline, CDR1 GTSNPN and CDR2 SVGIG (reference sequence). The V and J ends lost 2 bases and 11 bases, in that order; junction bases with no gene match: 12. This CDR3 has 15 amino acids. The CDR3 spells CAWSPPRTSGDAQYF. As DNA, the CDR3 is TGTGCCTGGAGTCCTCCTCGGACTAGCGGGGACGCGCAGTACTTC.

The CDR3 reads CASSLVGGAIEKLFF. The DNA for the CDR3 is TGTGCCAGCAGCTTAGTGGGGGGCGCAATTGAAAAACTGTTTTTT. V gene TRBV11-2 combines with J gene TRBJ1-4; possibly TRBD1 for D (6 bases). The CDR3 has 15 amino acids. The germline V and J ends were trimmed by 1 base and 7 bases, with 13 bases remaining between them. From germline, CDR1 is SGHAT and CDR2 FQNNGV.

The V call is TRBV19, the J call TRBJ2-1; D remains unclear. There are 13 residues in the CDR3. V lost 5 bases and J lost 5, with 10 bases in between. Germline CDR1 and CDR2: LNHDA and SQIVND (reference sequence). The CDR3 reads CASSGERNNEQFF. In DNA, the CDR3 is TGTGCCAGTAGTGGGGAACGGAACAATGAGCAGTTCTTC.

This clone was seen only once. The chain combines TRBV29-1 with TRBJ1-5; maybe TRBD1 (5 bases). The germline gives CDR1 SQVTM, CDR2 ANQGSEA. V lost 5 bases and J 3 bases, leaving 8 bases between the germline ends. The CDR3 loop spans 12 amino acids. CDR3 sequence reads: CSVRGYNQPQHF. Here the CDR3 DNA reads TGCAGCGTTAGGGGCTACAATCAGCCCCAGCATTTT.

The chain links TRBV5-1 to TRBJ1-2; TRBD1 aligns across 7 bases. Trimming cost V 4 bases and J 1 base; bases outside gene matches: 10. CDR3 length: 16 residues. Germline CDR1 and CDR2: SGHRS and YFSETQ. This CDR3 reads CASSMGAGGSNYGYTF. CDR3 DNA: TGCGCCAGCAGCATGGGAGCAGGGGGTAGTAACTATGGCTACACCTTC.

This clone occurred a few times. The V gene is TRBV6-4, the J gene TRBJ1-1; 12 nucleotides align to TRBD1. V lost 4 bases and J lost 0; bases outside the gene matches: 3. The germline V gene has CDR1 MRHNA and CDR2 SNTAGT. The CDR3 spans 16 residues. The CDR3 sequence is CASSGDRGHMNTEAFF. CDR3 DNA sequence: TGTGCCAGCAGTGGGGACAGGGGGCACATGAACACTGAAGCTTTCTTT.